Below, 25 T cell receptor beta chains from the same sample are listed, as sequenced in a study of cytomegalovirus exposure and HLA in healthy donors. PCR was performed using 60 Vbeta and 13 Jbeta primers. TCRdb's table, derived via immunoSEQ multiplex PCR, lists solely in-frame clones and lacks some. This table holds some 140,000 clones, 76% found once. The specimen sequenced was PBMCs. These receptors were taken from a man aged 35 to 55 in good health and CMV-seronegative.

The V and J genes are TRBV2 and TRBJ2-2; TRBD1 might be the D (6 bases). This CDR3 is built from 15 residues. Germline V CDR1 and CDR2: SNHLY, FYNNEI. V dropped 5 bases and J dropped 6 bases, with 16 bases sitting between them. CDR3 DNA sequence: TGTGCCAGCAGTCACACAGGGATTTTACCCGGGGAGCTGTTTTTT. As protein: CASSHTGILPGELFF.

V and J are TRBV30 and TRBJ1-1, with 12 bases matching TRBD1. CDR3 length: 17 residues. After removal of 2 bases from V and 4 bases from J, the junction contained 11 bases not matched to a gene. Germline V CDR1 and CDR2: GTSNPN, SVGIG (reference sequence). The DNA of the CDR3 is TGTGCCTGGAGTTCTGGGACAGGGGGCGGAAGGGGCACTGAAGCTTTCTTT. It codes for CAWSSGTGGGRGTEAFF.

The gene calls are TRBV30 and TRBJ1-2; the D is unclear. This CDR3 has 14 residues. Germline values: CDR1 GTSNPN, CDR2 SVGIG (reference sequence). Trimming pared 6 bases from V and 6 bases from J, leaving 20 bases between. CDR3 sequence reads: CACWTLDGPNGYTF. CDR3 in DNA: TGTGCCTGCTGGACTCTCGACGGGCCTAATGGCTACACCTTC.

The chain joins TRBV28 to TRBJ2-1; maybe TRBD1 (7 bases). Trimming pared 3 bases from V and 0 bases from J, leaving 18 bases between. The CDR3 is 18 residues long. Germline V CDR1 and CDR2: MDHEN, SYDVKM. Here the CDR3 DNA reads TGTGCCAGCAGTTTGGGAGGCTTGCGGGACAGCTCCTACAATGAGCAGTTCTTC. Its translation: CASSLGGLRDSSYNEQFF.

The chain has TRBV5-1 and TRBJ2-7, with D maybe TRBD2 (6 bases). Trimming pared 0 bases from V and 0 bases from J, leaving 13 bases between. The CDR3 covers 16 residues. CDR1 SGHRS and CDR2 YFSETQ come from the germline V gene. The chain's CDR3 is CASSLVPGEFSYEQYF. CDR3 coding DNA: TGCGCCAGCAGCTTGGTTCCGGGGGAGTTCTCCTACGAGCAGTACTTC.

V is TRBV30 and J is TRBJ2-3, with no clear D. Per germline, CDR1 GTSNPN and CDR2 SVGIG (reference sequence). The CDR3 runs 12 residues. Trimming pared 0 bases from V and 4 bases from J, leaving 5 bases between. The CDR3 DNA reads TGTGCCTGGAGTGTATCGGCAGATACGCAGTATTTT. Translation: CAWSVSADTQYF.

The chain has TRBV5-4 and TRBJ2-2; 11 bases are shared with TRBD2. J lost 7 bases, V lost 0 bases, and 8 bases had no gene match. The CDR3 loop spans 17 amino acids. Germline V gene sequence: CDR1 SGHNT, CDR2 YYREEE (reference sequence). In nucleotides, the CDR3 is TGTGCCAGCAGCTTGGTGGTAGCGGGAGGGCATAGCGGGGAGCTGTTTTTT. Translated, it gives CASSLVVAGGHSGELFF.

The J gene is TRBJ1-5, the V gene TRBV7-9, with unresolved D. This CDR3 has 13 amino acids. Germline values: CDR1 SEHNR, CDR2 FQNEAQ (reference sequence). The V end lost 1 base, the J end lost 9 bases, and 10 bases lay between the germline ends. Here the CDR3 DNA reads TGTGCCAGCAGCTTAGACGGGATTGGGCCCCAGCATTTT. Residues: CASSLDGIGPQHF.

The V call is TRBV7-6, the J call TRBJ2-5; D is undetermined. V shed 2 bases and J shed 3 bases, with 16 bases lying between them. Germline loops: CDR1 SGHVS, CDR2 FNYEAQ. This CDR3 has 16 amino acids. The CDR3 DNA sequence: TGTGCCAGCAGCTTAAATAGTCAACTCATCGAAGAGACCCAGTACTTC. Protein: CASSLNSQLIEETQYF.

The gene calls are TRBV7-2 and TRBJ1-1; 8 nucleotides agree with TRBD1. The junction had 7 bases not matched to a gene; V was cut back by 2 bases and J by 5 bases. CDR3 length: 15 amino acids. Germline values: CDR1 SGHTA, CDR2 FQGNSA. CDR3 nucleotide sequence: TGTGCCAGCAGCTTATGGGCAGGGGGCCAAACTGAAGCTTTCTTT. This codes for CASSLWAGGQTEAFF.

This chain links TRBV9 with TRBJ1-2; D possibly corresponds to TRBD1 (6 bases). This CDR3 is 16 amino acids long. Per the germline V gene, CDR1 is SGDLS and CDR2 is YYNGEE. Trimming cost V 4 bases and J 5 bases, with 21 bases left between them. The CDR3 is CASSPTVGGLGYGYTF. DNA of the CDR3: TGTGCCAGCAGCCCCACGGTGGGGGGGCTTGGATATGGCTACACCTTC.

The chain has TRBV6-6 and TRBJ2-7; 10 positions match TRBD1. CDR3 size: 15 residues. V gave up 2 bases and J gave up 3 bases; unmatched junction bases: 4. Germline-derived CDR1 and CDR2 are MNHNY and SVGAGI (reference sequence). The CDR3 here is CASSYTRTGGYEQYF. The CDR3 coding sequence is TGTGCCAGCAGTTACACAAGGACAGGGGGCTACGAGCAGTACTTC.

The CDR3 here is CASSWRGQGNNEQFF. The DNA of the CDR3 is TGCGCCAGCAGCTGGAGGGGACAGGGTAACAATGAGCAGTTCTTC. The genes are TRBV5-1 and TRBJ2-1; 9 positions agree with TRBD1. This CDR3 comprises 15 residues. The V segment lost 3 bases and the J segment 5 bases; nucleotides outside the gene matches: 6. The germline CDR1 and CDR2 sequences are SGHRS and YFSETQ.

The rearrangement links TRBV5-4 to TRBJ2-7; 9 bases map to TRBD2. Germline assignment: CDR1 SGHNT and CDR2 YYREEE (reference sequence). The CDR3 has 17 amino acids. V trimming: 1 base; J trimming: 0 bases; junction bases outside the gene matches: 8. The CDR3 DNA follows: TGTGCCAGCAGCTTGAGGCGAGCGGGGGGCGTCTCCTACGAGCAGTACTTC. Encoded protein: CASSLRRAGGVSYEQYF.

The chain uses TRBV30 and TRBJ2-7; the D gene is possibly TRBD2 (5 bases). Trimming left V 3 bases short and J 1 base short, with 10 bases between. The CDR3 runs to 13 residues. Germline-derived CDR1 and CDR2 are GTSNPN and SVGIG (reference sequence). In DNA form, the CDR3 reads TGTGCCTGGAGGGACGGGAATTCCTACGAGCAGTACTTC. Amino acids: CAWRDGNSYEQYF.

The J gene is TRBJ1-3, the V gene TRBV5-6, with a tentative D call TRBD1 (5 bases). Trimming pared 3 bases from V and 2 bases from J, leaving 6 bases between. Looked up from germline, CDR1 is SGHDT and CDR2 is YYEEEE. This CDR3 is built from 13 residues. This CDR3 reads CASSSTAGNTIYF. CDR3 DNA: TGTGCCAGCAGCTCGACAGCTGGAAACACCATATATTTT.

The chain has TRBV27 and TRBJ2-1; no firm D call. This CDR3 has 13 amino acids. CDR1 is MNHEY, CDR2 SMNVEV, per germline (reference sequence). V gave up 4 bases and J gave up 4 bases, with 8 bases separating them. The CDR3 sequence is CASSWSVYNEQFF. CDR3 nucleotides: TGTGCCAGCAGTTGGAGCGTTTACAATGAGCAGTTCTTC.

The chain carries TRBV12-5 and TRBJ2-3, with 14 positions matching TRBD2. Losses at the gene ends were 6 bases for V and 2 bases for J; bases not matched to a gene: 7. The CDR3 is 17 amino acids. CDR1 LGHNT and CDR2 FRNRAP come from the germline V gene. Here the CDR3 reads CASGRGLAGANTDTQYF. The CDR3, as DNA: TGTGCTAGTGGCCGGGGACTAGCGGGAGCCAACACAGATACGCAGTATTTT.

This clone has a handful of counts. This CDR3 is CASSLVGTGYEKLFF. CDR3 nucleotides: TGTGCCAGCAGCTTAGTCGGGACAGGGTATGAAAAACTGTTTTTT. The rearrangement joins TRBV7-2 to TRBJ1-4; 9 bases are shared with TRBD1. This CDR3 region has 15 residues. Trimming removed 1 base from V and 6 bases from J; junction bases left unmatched: 3. CDR1 is SGHTA and CDR2 is FQGNSA in the germline V gene.

The chain has TRBV4-1 and TRBJ2-1; 8 positions match TRBD1. V lost 3 bases, J lost 7 bases, and 2 bases stayed unmatched. The CDR3 spans 13 residues. Germline V lookup: CDR1 MGHRA, CDR2 YSYEKL. As DNA, the CDR3 is TGCGCCAGCAGCCATCGGGACAGGAATGAGCAGTTCTTC. It translates to CASSHRDRNEQFF.

Comment on this clone: The sample has other DNA sequences that encode this CDR3 too. The CDR3 nucleotides are TGTGCCAGCAGCTTAGTTGGTGGAACAGGGGGTTCCTACGAGCAGTACTTC. Its protein product is CASSLVGGTGGSYEQYF. J is TRBJ2-7 and V is TRBV7-2, with 8 nucleotides matching TRBD1. The CDR3 runs 17 residues. Germline CDR1 and CDR2: SGHTA and FQGNSA. V was pared by 1 base and J by 1 base, with 9 bases of the junction left unmatched.

The V and J genes are TRBV11-2 and TRBJ2-5, with no clear D. Germline V CDR1 and CDR2: SGHAT, FQNNGV. The CDR3 covers 12 residues. V was cut by 6 bases and J by 1 base, with 6 bases left in between. The CDR3 spells CASSPVQETQYF. CDR3 in DNA: TGTGCCAGCAGTCCCGTCCAAGAGACCCAGTACTTC.

This rearrangement joins TRBV29-1 to TRBJ2-7, with TRBD1 as a possible D gene (6 bases). The V gene lost 1 base and the J gene lost 1 base, with 17 bases spanning the gap. The CDR3 loop spans 16 amino acids. CDR1 is SQVTM, CDR2 ANQGSEA, per germline. In nucleotides, the CDR3 is TGCAGCGTTGAAGGGGTAGGGGGACATCCATCCTACGAGCAGTACTTC. This gives the protein CSVEGVGGHPSYEQYF.

This chain connects TRBV7-2 to TRBJ1-4, with 10 bases lining up with TRBD1. CDR3 size: 14 residues. The V segment lost 8 bases and the J segment 6 bases; nucleotides outside the gene matches: 6. Germline lookup yields CDR1 SGHTA and CDR2 FQGNSA. CDR3 loop: CASASDRGHEKLFF. CDR3 DNA: TGTGCCAGCGCCAGCGACAGGGGGCATGAAAAACTGTTTTTT.

This rearrangement joins TRBV5-5 to TRBJ2-3; 11 nucleotides line up with TRBD2. CDR1 is SGHKS and CDR2 is YYEKEE in the germline V gene (reference sequence). Losses at the gene ends were 0 bases for V and 0 bases for J; bases not matched to a gene: 3. The CDR3 contains 17 residues. In DNA, the CDR3 is TGTGCCAGCAGCTTGGTTCTAGCGGGAGGTAGCACAGATACGCAGTATTTT. Amino acids: CASSLVLAGGSTDTQYF. The complete variable domain, with remaining parts taken from reference TRBV5-5 and TRBJ2-3, reads DAGVTQSPTHLIKTRGQQVTLRCSPISGHKSVSWYQQVLGQGPQFIFQYYEKEERGRGNFPDRFSARQFPNYSSELNVNALLLGDSALYLCASSLVLAGGSTDTQYFGPGTRLTVL.